Listed below are T cell receptor beta chains from one sample, sequenced in a study of T cells after yellow fever vaccination. TCRdb ran MiXCR on the 5' RACE reads and lists one entry per CDR3 protein. The table lists around 550,000 distinct CDR3 sequences, over 15% of them singletons. Here the sequenced sample was PBMCs, taken 15 days after the yellow fever booster vaccination. Source of these receptors: a man between 25 and 39 years old who received the YFV17D yellow fever vaccine. CDR3s include the opening cysteine and the closing phenylalanine or tryptophan. A D gene is named only where the DNA matches it firmly. Rows give clone size only sometimes, using once, few, many, or a class for an expanded clone.

d_gene: NA
v_gene: TRBV20-1
abundance: few
j_gene: TRBJ2-7
CDR3aa: CSAPKTAPAYEQYF
CDR3nt: TGCAGTGCTCCGAAGACAGCGCCAGCCTACGAGCAGTACTTC

d_gene: NA
v_gene: TRBV20-1
abundance: once
j_gene: TRBJ1-6
CDR3aa: CSAHPGLGGNSPLHF
CDR3nt: TGCAGTGCTCACCCGGGACTCGGCGGGAATTCACCCCTCCACTTT

d_gene: NA
v_gene: TRBV28
abundance: NA
j_gene: TRBJ2-3
CDR3aa: CASSSSLDTQYF
CDR3nt: TGTGCCAGCAGTTCGTCTTTGGATACGCAGTATTTT

d_gene: TRBD1
v_gene: TRBV20-1
abundance: NA
j_gene: TRBJ1-1
CDR3aa: CSAMTGGTEAFF
CDR3nt: TGCAGTGCTATGACAGGGGGCACTGAAGCTTTCTTT

d_gene: TRBD1
v_gene: TRBV6-2/TRBV6-3
abundance: few
j_gene: TRBJ1-5
CDR3aa: CASSYPTGGSNQPQHF
CDR3nt: TGTGCCAGCAGTTACCCGACAGGGGGGAGCAATCAGCCCCAGCATTTT

d_gene: NA
v_gene: TRBV12-3/TRBV12-4
abundance: NA
j_gene: TRBJ1-2
CDR3aa: CASSSDPIMVAGYTF
CDR3nt: TGTGCCAGCAGTTCAGACCCGATAATGGTCGCCGGCTACACCTTC

d_gene: NA
v_gene: TRBV6-5
abundance: NA
j_gene: TRBJ2-3
CDR3aa: CASSYRTYTDTQYF
CDR3nt: TGTGCCAGCAGTTACCGGACTTACACAGATACGCAGTATTTT

d_gene: NA
v_gene: TRBV6-1
abundance: NA
j_gene: TRBJ1-5
CDR3aa: CASSETPFFDQPQHF
CDR3nt: TGTGCCAGCAGTGAAACACCCTTTTTCGATCAGCCCCAGCATTTT

d_gene: TRBD2
v_gene: TRBV5-4
abundance: few
j_gene: TRBJ2-3
CDR3aa: CASSLASLAGGPDTQYF
CDR3nt: TGTGCCAGCAGCTTGGCCTCTCTAGCGGGAGGGCCGGATACGCAGTATTTT

d_gene: TRBD1
v_gene: TRBV28
abundance: many
j_gene: TRBJ2-1
CDR3aa: CASSSTGNEQFF
CDR3nt: TGTGCCAGCAGTTCGACAGGGAATGAGCAGTTCTTC

d_gene: NA
v_gene: TRBV20-1
abundance: few
j_gene: TRBJ2-7
CDR3aa: CSARIIRGSYEQYF
CDR3nt: TGCAGTGCTAGGATTATTAGGGGCTCCTACGAGCAGTACTTC

d_gene: TRBD2
v_gene: TRBV15
abundance: few
j_gene: TRBJ2-1
CDR3aa: CATSRWTSTDDEQFF
CDR3nt: TGTGCCACCAGCAGGTGGACTAGCACCGATGATGAGCAGTTCTTC

d_gene: TRBD1
v_gene: TRBV28
abundance: few
j_gene: TRBJ2-7
CDR3aa: CASSSYRGPSYEQYF
CDR3nt: TGTGCCAGCAGTTCCTACAGGGGGCCCTCCTACGAGCAGTACTTC

d_gene: NA
v_gene: TRBV5-1
abundance: NA
j_gene: TRBJ2-2
CDR3aa: CASSRAGDFLTGELFF
CDR3nt: TGCGCCAGCAGTCGAGCAGGGGATTTTCTGACCGGGGAGCTGTTTTTT

d_gene: NA
v_gene: TRBV2
abundance: few
j_gene: TRBJ2-5
CDR3aa: CAIPGSQETQYF
CDR3nt: TGTGCCATCCCGGGTTCCCAAGAGACCCAGTACTTC

d_gene: NA
v_gene: TRBV7-2
abundance: few
j_gene: TRBJ2-5
CDR3aa: CASSLAGPPRETQYF
CDR3nt: TGTGCCAGCAGCTTAGCGGGGCCGCCTCGGGAGACCCAGTACTTC

d_gene: TRBD1
v_gene: TRBV13
abundance: few
j_gene: TRBJ2-6
CDR3aa: CASSATGTGANVLTF
CDR3nt: TGTGCCAGCAGCGCGACAGGGACTGGGGCCAACGTCCTGACTTTC

d_gene: NA
v_gene: TRBV7-2
abundance: NA
j_gene: TRBJ2-7
CDR3aa: CASSPQGAGPEQYF
CDR3nt: TGTGCCAGCAGCCCGCAGGGAGCAGGCCCCGAGCAGTACTTC

d_gene: NA
v_gene: TRBV12-3/TRBV12-4
abundance: NA
j_gene: TRBJ2-1
CDR3aa: CASGQGGSGEQFF
CDR3nt: TGTGCCAGCGGCCAAGGGGGGAGTGGGGAGCAGTTCTTC

d_gene: TRBD1
v_gene: TRBV7-2
abundance: few
j_gene: TRBJ2-7
CDR3aa: CASSLGPGQGIGEQYF
CDR3nt: TGTGCCAGCAGCTTAGGCCCGGGACAGGGGATAGGCGAGCAGTACTTC

d_gene: NA
v_gene: TRBV9
abundance: few
j_gene: TRBJ2-1
CDR3aa: CASSVAPWGGRDIYNEQFF
CDR3nt: TGTGCCAGCAGCGTAGCCCCGTGGGGTGGGAGAGACATCTACAATGAGCAGTTCTTC

d_gene: TRBD2
v_gene: TRBV4-1
abundance: few
j_gene: TRBJ2-7
CDR3aa: CASSQVGRGDEQYF
CDR3nt: TGCGCCAGCAGCCAAGTTGGGCGGGGGGACGAGCAGTACTTC

d_gene: NA
v_gene: TRBV20-1
abundance: NA
j_gene: TRBJ1-1
CDR3aa: CSASSLNTEAFF
CDR3nt: TGCAGTGCTTCTTCATTGAACACTGAAGCTTTCTTT

d_gene: NA
v_gene: TRBV14
abundance: NA
j_gene: TRBJ1-6
CDR3aa: CASSQEPGSYNSPLHF
CDR3nt: TGTGCCAGCAGCCAAGAGCCCGGCTCCTATAATTCACCCCTCCACTTT

d_gene: NA
v_gene: TRBV5-1
abundance: NA
j_gene: TRBJ2-2
CDR3aa: CASKMQETGELFF
CDR3nt: TGCGCCAGCAAAATGCAAGAGACCGGGGAGCTGTTTTTT

d_gene: TRBD2
v_gene: TRBV24-1
abundance: NA
j_gene: TRBJ2-7
CDR3aa: CATGTSGSIEQYF
CDR3nt: TGTGCCACCGGGACTAGCGGGAGTATTGAGCAGTACTTC

d_gene: NA
v_gene: TRBV6-2/TRBV6-3
abundance: NA
j_gene: TRBJ2-7
CDR3aa: CASSYSKGPTWAEQYF
CDR3nt: TGTGCCAGCAGTTACTCGAAGGGGCCGACGTGGGCCGAGCAGTACTTC

d_gene: NA
v_gene: TRBV12-3/TRBV12-4
abundance: few
j_gene: TRBJ2-1
CDR3aa: CASSLPSTGNNEQFF
CDR3nt: TGTGCCAGCAGTTTACCCTCGACTGGTAACAATGAGCAGTTCTTC

d_gene: NA
v_gene: TRBV4-3
abundance: few
j_gene: TRBJ1-6
CDR3aa: CASSQKETINSPLHF
CDR3nt: TGCGCCAGCAGCCAAAAGGAGACAATTAATTCACCCCTCCACTTT